This T cell receptor (beta chain) stems from a study of control samples from healthy donors and cancer patients. The germline V gene encodes CDR1 LNHDA and CDR2 SQIVND (reference sequence). This CDR3 has 14 residues. V lost 6 bases to trimming and J lost 0 bases, with 9 bases between them. The assay was immunoSEQ multiplex PCR, and TCRdb's table has in-frame clones only and misses some. The repertoire holds about 120,000 clones, with approximately 90% as singletons. The chain uses TRBV19 and TRBJ1-5, with unresolved D. Sequences were obtained from blood. This receptor was taken from a woman between 65 and 79 years old in good health. The DNA of the CDR3 is TGTGCCAGTAGGAGGGAATATAGCAATCAGCCCCAGCATTTT. This translates into CASRREYSNQPQHF.